Only one count was recorded for the clone carrying this T cell receptor beta chain. The antigen remains unidentified. The entry originates in a study of T cell repertoires in cytomegalovirus infection. Study context: Indications came from public TCR beta signatures; they pointed to CMV infection and to a matching HLA type. General study results and limits: The ex vivo response was dominated by HLA-C-restricted CMV-specific TCR beta clonotypes.

The V end lost 2 bases, the J end lost 0 bases, and 11 bases lay between the germline ends. The length of the CDR3 is 16 residues. Germline values: CDR1 SGHTA, CDR2 FQGTGA. TCRdb re-derived calls from the reads in MiXCR, one entry per CDR3 protein. The table has about 20,000 distinct CDR3 sequences, around two fifths seen once. This receptor was identified in a human donor in good health (CMV status not recorded). Some clones in this sample may be carry-over from other donors' samples. The sample here was CD8+ T cells from cultured PBMCs, taken from culture after CMV antigen stimulation. This rearrangement joins TRBV7-3 to TRBJ1-3; D gene ambiguous. CDR3 loop: CASSLSGPTSGNTIYF. CDR3 in DNA: TGTGCCAGCAGCTTATCCGGACCGACCTCTGGAAACACCATATATTTT.